This TCR beta chain originates from a study of vaccination effects on CD4 cells after COVID-19. On this clone itself: Its target is unknown.

The V end lost 4 bases, the J end lost 5 bases, and 14 bases lay between the germline ends. This CDR3 comprises 14 residues. Germline values: CDR1 SGHRS, CDR2 YFSETQ. Sequenced by immunoSEQ multiplex PCR; TCRdb stores in-frame clones only, minus some. The data hold about 71,000 clones, with roughly three quarters observed a single time. ViraFEST used viral peptide pools to expand antigen-specific CD4+ T cells before sequencing. Following 10 days of culture, CD4+ T cells were isolated. According to the study, vaccine recipients showed no prior SARS-CoV-2 infection and negative nucleocapsid antibodies. V is TRBV5-1 and J is TRBJ2-3; a weak D match, TRBD2 (6 bases). The receptor's source is a human donor who received a COVID-19 vaccine. Source: CD4+ T cells from PBMCs cultured with HCoV-OC43 spike peptides, taken before COVID-19 vaccination. Subset indicated: HCoV-OC43 spike overlapping peptide pool stimulation. This chain's CDR3 is CASSAQGGGDTQYF. DNA for the CDR3: TGCGCCAGCAGCGCCCAGGGAGGAGGAGATACGCAGTATTTT.